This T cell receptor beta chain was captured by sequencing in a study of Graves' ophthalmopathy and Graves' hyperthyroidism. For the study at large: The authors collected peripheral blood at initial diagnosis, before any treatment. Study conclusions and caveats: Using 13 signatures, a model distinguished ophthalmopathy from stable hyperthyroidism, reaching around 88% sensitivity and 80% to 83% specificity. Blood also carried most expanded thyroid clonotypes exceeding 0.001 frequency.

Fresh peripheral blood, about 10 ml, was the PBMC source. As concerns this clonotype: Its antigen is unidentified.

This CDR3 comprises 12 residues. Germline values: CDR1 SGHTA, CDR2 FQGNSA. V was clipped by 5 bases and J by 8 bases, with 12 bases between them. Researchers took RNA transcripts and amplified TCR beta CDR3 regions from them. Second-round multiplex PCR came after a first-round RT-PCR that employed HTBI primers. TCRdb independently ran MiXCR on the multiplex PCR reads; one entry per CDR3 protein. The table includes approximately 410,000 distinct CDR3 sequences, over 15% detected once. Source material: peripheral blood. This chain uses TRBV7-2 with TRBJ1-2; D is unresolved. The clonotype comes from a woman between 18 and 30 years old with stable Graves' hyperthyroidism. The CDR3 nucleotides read TGTGCCAGCAGCCGCGTAGGGATGGGCTACACCTTC. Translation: CASSRVGMGYTF. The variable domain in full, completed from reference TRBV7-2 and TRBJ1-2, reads GAGVSQSPSNKVTEKGKDVELRCDPISGHTALYWYRQSLGQGLEFLIYFQGNSAPDKSGLPSDRFSAERTGGSVSTLTIQRTQQEDSAVYLCASSRVGMGYTFGSGTRLTVV.